The 30 T cell receptor beta chains in this list originate from one sample, sequenced in a study of blood T cell repertoires in COVID-19. Profiling relied on immunoSEQ multiplex PCR, and the TCRdb table lists in-frame clones only, not all of them. The top ten hold around 12% of the sample, which has 250,000 to 300,000 clones, 70% to 90% seen once. Sequencing was carried out using peripheral blood. These receptors were obtained from a woman aged 55-70 years with acute or convalescent COVID-19.

The V call is TRBV12-3 or TRBV12-4, the J call TRBJ1-1; D is undetermined. Trimming stripped 5 bases from V and 3 bases from J, with 10 bases between. The CDR3 has 13 amino acids. DNA of the CDR3: TGTGCCAGCAGTCGAGACGGGTACACTGAAGCTTTCTTT. Amino acid sequence: CASSRDGYTEAFF.

The chain carries TRBV12-3 or TRBV12-4 and TRBJ2-5; 9 bases align to TRBD1. The length of the CDR3 is 13 residues. J gave up 5 bases and V 4 bases, and 2 bases lay outside the gene matches. CDR3 in amino acids: CASSSDRGETQYF. CDR3 coding DNA: TGTGCCAGCAGTTCCGACAGGGGGGAGACCCAGTACTTC.

The V gene is TRBV28, the J gene TRBJ2-7; 7 nucleotides align to TRBD1. This CDR3 is 14 amino acids long. Germline CDR1 is MDHEN and CDR2 is SYDVKM. Losses at the gene ends were 3 bases for V and 2 bases for J; bases not matched to a gene: 4. CDR3 sequence (DNA): TGTGCCAGCAGTTTCGAGGGACAGACCTACGAGCAGTACTTC. As protein: CASSFEGQTYEQYF. Combining the CDR3 with reference TRBV28 and TRBJ2-7 gives the whole variable domain DVKVTQSSRYLVKRTGEKVFLECVQDMDHENMFWYRQDPGLGLRLIYFSYDVKMKEKGDIPEGYSVSREKKERFSLILESASTNQTSMYLCASSFEGQTYEQYFGPGTRLTVT.

The chain links TRBV6-1 to TRBJ2-3; possible D gene TRBD1, 5 bases. The V and J ends lost 1 base and 2 bases respectively, with 7 bases between them. In germline, CDR1 is MNHNS, CDR2 SASEGT. CDR3 length: 14 amino acids. CDR3 sequence reads: CASSEGQSTDTQYF. The CDR3 coding sequence is TGTGCCAGCAGTGAAGGACAGTCCACAGATACGCAGTATTTT.

This chain uses TRBV6-5 with TRBJ2-7, with no clear D. Germline V gene lookup returns CDR1 MNHEY and CDR2 SVGAGI. Trimming removed 3 bases from V and 0 bases from J, with 9 bases in between. The CDR3 runs to 14 residues. CDR3 residues: CASSYSTASYEQYF. The CDR3, as DNA: TGTGCCAGCAGTTATTCCACAGCCTCCTACGAGCAGTACTTC.

V gene TRBV6-2 or TRBV6-3 combines with J gene TRBJ2-7; 10 bases agree with TRBD1. The CDR3 loop spans 15 amino acids. From germline, CDR1 is MNHEY and CDR2 SVGEGT. The J segment lost 5 bases and the V segment lost 4 bases, leaving 8 bases of the junction unmatched. The CDR3 sequence is CASSFRDRGVHEQYF. In DNA, the CDR3 is TGTGCCAGCAGTTTCCGGGACAGGGGTGTCCACGAGCAGTACTTC.

The chain joins TRBV3-1 (or the pseudogene TRBV3-2) to TRBJ2-5; 9 nucleotides line up with TRBD1. Germline loops: CDR1 LGHDT, CDR2 YNNKEL (reference sequence). V was clipped by 4 bases and J by 5 bases; unmatched bases: 5. The CDR3 length is 14 residues. The DNA of the CDR3 is TGTGCCAGCAGCCCACGGACAGGGGTGGAGACCCAGTACTTC. Translation: CASSPRTGVETQYF.

Remarks on this clone: The same CDR3 arises from other DNA sequences in this sample as well. The CDR3 DNA is TGTGCCAGCAGTTTAGGGGGAGGACAGCCCCAGCATTTT. Its protein product is CASSLGGGQPQHF. J is TRBJ1-5 and V is TRBV12-3 or TRBV12-4; D unresolved. The CDR3 covers 13 residues. V was clipped by 1 base and J by 7 bases, with 8 bases between them.

The chain carries TRBV7-9 and TRBJ2-7; a weak D match, TRBD1 (6 bases). The germline gives CDR1 SEHNR, CDR2 FQNEAQ (reference sequence). V lost 5 bases, J lost 2 bases, and 10 bases lay in between. This CDR3 spans 13 amino acids. The CDR3 loop reads CASSNTGTYEQYF. For the CDR3, the DNA is TGTGCCAGCAGCAATACAGGGACCTACGAGCAGTACTTC. The whole variable domain, remainder taken from reference TRBV7-9 and TRBJ2-7, is DTGVSQNPRHKITKRGQNVTFRCDPISEHNRLYWYRQTLGQGPEFLTYFQNEAQLEKSRLLSDRFSAERPKGSFSTLEIQRTEQGDSAMYLCASSNTGTYEQYFGPGTRLTVT.

This rearrangement joins TRBV15 to TRBJ2-7; TRBD2 matches 9 bases. Germline CDR1 LNHNV, CDR2 YYDKDF (reference sequence). With V trimmed by 1 base and J by 4 bases, 8 bases remained unmatched. The CDR3 totals 16 residues. CDR3 coding DNA: TGTGCCACCAGCAGAGTGGTAGCGGGGGCCATATACGAGCAGTACTTC. Protein sequence: CATSRVVAGAIYEQYF.

This chain joins TRBV6-5 and TRBJ1-1; D remains ambiguous. CDR1 MNHEY and CDR2 SVGAGI come from the germline V gene. Trimming left V 6 bases short and J 5 bases short, with 16 bases between. The CDR3 has 14 residues. In nucleotides, the CDR3 is TGTGCCAGCAGGCTAGACTCCGGGAGGACTGAAGCTTTCTTT. Translation: CASRLDSGRTEAFF.

The chain recombines TRBV7-8 with TRBJ1-6; 10 nucleotides match TRBD1. The CDR3 is 13 amino acids. With 8 bases clipped from V and 9 bases from J, the junction kept 4 bases outside the gene matches. Germline CDR1 is SGHVS and CDR2 is FQNEAQ. As DNA, the CDR3 is TGTGCCAGCGGGACAGGGGTAGGTTCACCCCTCCACTTT. Its protein product is CASGTGVGSPLHF.

The CDR3 spells CASSHAAGDYEQYF. CDR3 sequence (DNA): TGCGCCAGCAGCCATGCAGCGGGAGACTACGAGCAGTACTTC. The V and J genes are TRBV4-3 and TRBJ2-7; the match to TRBD2 covers 8 bases. Losses at the gene ends were 3 bases for V and 3 bases for J; bases not matched to a gene: 4. This CDR3 has 14 residues. Per the germline V gene, CDR1 is LGHNA and CDR2 is YSLEER.

The rearrangement links TRBV6-2 or TRBV6-3 to TRBJ2-7; D might be TRBD1 (6 bases). This CDR3 has 16 residues. V lost 2 bases and J lost 3, with 17 bases in between. The germline V gene has CDR1 MNHEY and CDR2 SVGEGT. CDR3 protein: CASSYGGTGFIYEQYF. The DNA of the CDR3 is TGTGCCAGCAGTTACGGTGGTACAGGGTTTATCTACGAGCAGTACTTC.

The chain couples TRBV5-1 to TRBJ1-1; no definite D call. The CDR3 runs 12 residues. V dropped 7 bases and J dropped 0 bases, with 7 bases sitting between them. Germline CDR1 is SGHRS and CDR2 is YFSETQ. The CDR3 DNA follows: TGCGCCAGCTCCTTTATGAACACTGAAGCTTTCTTT. Protein product: CASSFMNTEAFF.

The chain combines TRBV18 with TRBJ1-6; D might be TRBD1 (6 bases). V was cut by 2 bases and J by 10 bases, with 9 bases left in between. There are 13 residues in the CDR3. The germline V gene encodes CDR1 KGHSH and CDR2 LQKENI. The CDR3 reads CASSPGQNSPLHF. Here the CDR3 DNA reads TGTGCCAGCTCACCAGGACAGAACTCACCCCTCCACTTT. The complete variable domain, with remaining parts taken from reference TRBV18 and TRBJ1-6, reads NAGVMQNPRHLVRRRGQEARLRCSPMKGHSHVYWYRQLPEEGLKFMVYLQKENIIDESGMPKERFSAEFPKEGPSILRIQQVVRGDSAAYFCASSPGQNSPLHFGNGTRLTVT.

This chain joins TRBV28 and TRBJ1-5; possibly TRBD1 for D (6 bases). CDR3 length equals 15 residues. The V gene lost 8 bases and the J gene lost 2 bases, with 16 bases spanning the gap. The germline V gene encodes CDR1 MDHEN and CDR2 SYDVKM. CDR3 in amino acids: CASCSGDLGNQPQHF. In DNA form, the CDR3 reads TGTGCCAGCTGCTCAGGGGATTTGGGCAATCAGCCCCAGCATTTT.

Ten or more counts support this clone. Different DNA sequences within this sample yield the same CDR3. The chain carries TRBV5-6 and TRBJ1-1, with 9 nucleotides matching TRBD1. V was pared by 8 bases and J by 6 bases, with 14 bases of the junction left unmatched. The germline V gene encodes CDR1 SGHDT and CDR2 YYEEEE. CDR3 length: 15 amino acids. CDR3 in amino acids: CARTKPGQGIAEAFF. In nucleotides, the CDR3 is TGTGCCAGAACGAAACCGGGACAGGGAATCGCTGAAGCTTTCTTT.

This clone appeared a single time. The V gene is TRBV12-3 or TRBV12-4, the J gene TRBJ2-7, with D perhaps matching TRBD1 (6 bases). V was trimmed by 5 bases and J by 5 bases, leaving 10 bases between them. The CDR3 has 12 residues. The CDR3 here is CASSPYRDEQYF. DNA of the CDR3: TGTGCCAGCAGTCCCTACAGGGACGAGCAGTACTTC.

The V gene is TRBV6-5, the J gene TRBJ1-2, with unresolved D. The germline V and J ends were trimmed by 6 bases and 7 bases, with 15 bases remaining between them. Germline V gives CDR1 MNHEY, CDR2 SVGAGI. CDR3 length equals 13 residues. The CDR3 DNA is TGTGCCAGCAGACTAAATCAGGAGGGTGGCTACACCTTC. Residues: CASRLNQEGGYTF.

This sequence joins TRBV10-1 and TRBJ1-3; 9 bases are shared with TRBD1. The CDR3 extends over 18 amino acids. Per the germline V gene, CDR1 is WNHNN and CDR2 is SYGVQD (reference sequence). J lost 2 bases, V lost 0 bases, and 8 bases had no gene match. The CDR3 nucleotides read TGCGCCAGCAGTGAGTCCTTTTTGGGACAGGGTCCTGGAAACACCATATATTTT. Amino acid sequence: CASSESFLGQGPGNTIYF.

The chain uses TRBV10-3 and TRBJ2-7; perhaps TRBD2 as D (6 bases). Between the trimmed V and J ends, which lost 10 bases and 1 base, there was a span of 23 bases. The germline V gene has CDR1 ENHRY and CDR2 SYGVKD. The CDR3 length is 16 residues. The CDR3, as DNA: TGTGCCACGGCGGGGACCTTTCAAACTAATTCCTACGAGCAGTACTTC. It encodes CATAGTFQTNSYEQYF.

DNA of the CDR3: TGTGCCAGTAGTGCGGGGGGACCTGGAAACACCATATATTTT. Translating it yields CASSAGGPGNTIYF. V gene TRBV19 combines with J gene TRBJ1-3, with D maybe TRBD1 (5 bases). Trimming shortened V by 5 bases and J by 2 bases, and 10 bases separated the two germline ends. Germline assignment: CDR1 LNHDA and CDR2 SQIVND (reference sequence). The CDR3 is 14 amino acids.

The chain joins TRBV7-2 to TRBJ2-5; TRBD1 matches at 8 bases. The CDR3 is made up of 14 amino acids. V lost 3 bases to trimming and J lost 3 bases; unmatched junction nucleotides: 3. The germline gives CDR1 SGHTA, CDR2 FQGNSA. The CDR3 spells CASSLQGAKETQYF. For the CDR3, the DNA is TGTGCCAGCAGCTTGCAGGGGGCGAAAGAGACCCAGTACTTC. The full variable domain, in which reference TRBV7-2 and TRBJ2-5 provide the parts outside the CDR3, is GAGVSQSPSNKVTEKGKDVELRCDPISGHTALYWYRQSLGQGLEFLIYFQGNSAPDKSGLPSDRFSAERTGGSVSTLTIQRTQQEDSAVYLCASSLQGAKETQYFGPGTRLLVL.

V gene TRBV6-1 combines with J gene TRBJ1-6, with 7 positions matching TRBD1. CDR3 length: 16 amino acids. V lost 0 bases, J lost 7 bases, and 6 bases stayed unmatched. Germline V CDR1 and CDR2: MNHNS, SASEGT. CDR3 sequence: CASSEAWGQHNSPLHF. The CDR3 DNA sequence: TGTGCCAGCAGTGAAGCCTGGGGACAGCACAATTCACCCCTCCACTTT.

The rearrangement joins TRBV3-1 (or the pseudogene TRBV3-2) to TRBJ2-5; 9 bases match TRBD2. CDR1 and CDR2 (germline): LGHDT, YNNKEL (reference sequence). The CDR3 runs to 18 residues. The trim removed 3 bases at V and 1 base at J, leaving 12 bases unmatched. CDR3 in DNA: TGTGCCAGCAGCCACCCCCCCCTAGCGGGGCCACTCCAAGAGACCCAGTACTTC. Translation gives CASSHPPLAGPLQETQYF.

The rearrangement links TRBV4-2 to TRBJ2-2, with 13 nucleotides matching TRBD2. The CDR3 spans 17 residues. Unmatched junction bases numbered 6, after V lost 8 bases and J lost 0 bases. Germline CDR1 reads LGHNA; CDR2 reads YNFKEQ. In nucleotides, the CDR3 is TGTGCCAGCTCGTCCGGGACTAGCGGGACGAACACCGGGGAGCTGTTTTTT. This encodes CASSSGTSGTNTGELFF.

In its sample, this clone was seen once. The J gene is TRBJ1-6, the V gene TRBV28, with D maybe TRBD1 (6 bases). Trimming took off 5 bases at V and 6 bases at J, with 11 bases between the two ends. Per germline, CDR1 MDHEN and CDR2 SYDVKM. This CDR3 contains 14 residues. The CDR3: CASSPWTANSPLHF. The CDR3 DNA reads as TGTGCCAGCAGTCCCTGGACAGCTAATTCACCCCTCCACTTT.

The V gene is TRBV5-6, the J gene TRBJ2-1; TRBD2 matches 9 bases. The junction had 2 bases not matched to a gene; V was cut back by 4 bases and J by 6 bases. Germline-derived CDR1 and CDR2 are SGHDT and YYEEEE. The CDR3 is made up of 13 amino acids. For the CDR3, the DNA is TGTGCCAGCAGCCAGACTAGCGGCAATGAGCAGTTCTTC. As protein: CASSQTSGNEQFF.

CDR3 nucleotide sequence: TGTGCCAGCAGTTTATATTCTAGGGGCCACGAGCAGTACTTC. Translation: CASSLYSRGHEQYF. The V call is TRBV28, the J call TRBJ2-7, with D possibly being TRBD1 (5 bases). Germline V gives CDR1 MDHEN, CDR2 SYDVKM. V was cut by 1 base and J by 5 bases, with 12 bases left in between. The CDR3 covers 14 residues.